This T cell receptor beta chain was found in a study of identical twins. Study-level points and caveats: Without tracking the same donors, conclusions rested on cross-sectional statistical analysis. Zero-insertion analyses could be partly confounded by invariant MAIT and iNKT cells.

TCRdb reprocessed the 5' RACE reads with MiXCR, giving one entry per CDR3 protein. Altogether about 720,000 distinct CDR3 sequences are present, roughly 8% being singletons, with the ten largest covering approximately 0.94%. The CDR3 covers 13 residues. Between the trimmed V and J ends, which lost 7 bases and 3 bases, there was a span of 15 bases. The germline CDR1 and CDR2 sequences are GTSNPN and SVGIG (reference sequence). Remarks on this clonotype: Its specificity is not known.

This sample also appeared in a second study, on yellow fever vaccine responses in identical twins.

The gene calls are TRBV30 and TRBJ1-2; D is perhaps TRBD1 (6 bases). The specimen was PBMCs. This TCR derives from a young woman in good health. Here the CDR3 reads CASGVQGYYGYTF. CDR3 DNA sequence: TGTGCCTCCGGGGTCCAGGGGTACTATGGCTACACCTTC.